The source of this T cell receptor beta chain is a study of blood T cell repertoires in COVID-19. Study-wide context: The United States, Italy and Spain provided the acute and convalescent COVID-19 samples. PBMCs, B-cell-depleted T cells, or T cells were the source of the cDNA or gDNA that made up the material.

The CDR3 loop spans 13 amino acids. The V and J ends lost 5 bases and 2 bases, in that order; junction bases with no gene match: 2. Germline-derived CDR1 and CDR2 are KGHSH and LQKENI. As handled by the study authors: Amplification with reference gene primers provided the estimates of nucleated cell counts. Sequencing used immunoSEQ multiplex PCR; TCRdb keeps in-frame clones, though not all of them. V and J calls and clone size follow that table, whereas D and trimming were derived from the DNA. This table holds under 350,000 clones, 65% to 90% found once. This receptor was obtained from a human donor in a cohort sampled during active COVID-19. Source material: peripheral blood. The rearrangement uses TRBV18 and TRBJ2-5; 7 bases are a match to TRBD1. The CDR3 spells CASSSGQQETQYF. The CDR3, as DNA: TGTGCCAGCTCATCGGGACAGCAAGAGACCCAGTACTTC.